The 14 T cell receptor beta chains presented below share a single source sample, sequenced in a study of lymphopenia after photon versus proton radiotherapy. The repertoire was sequenced with immunoSEQ multiplex PCR; TCRdb's copy has only in-frame clones and lacks some. Among about 16,000 clones listed, roughly nine tenths were seen once. The source material was peripheral blood, sampled from a patient treated with proton-based radiotherapy. The source is a woman in her sixties with cholangiocarcinoma. Some clones in this sample may be carry-over from other donors' samples.

The CDR3 coding sequence is TGTGCCAGCAGGACTACAGGGCTCGGCAATGAGCAGTTCTTC. Amino acid sequence: CASRTTGLGNEQFF. The chain is built from TRBV6-1 and TRBJ2-1; D may be TRBD1 (6 bases). CDR3 size: 14 residues. The V end was cut by 6 bases, the J end by 6 bases, with 15 bases between. From germline, CDR1 is MNHNS and CDR2 SASEGT.

The chain couples TRBV28 to TRBJ1-2; 12 bases agree with TRBD1. With 6 bases clipped from V and 0 bases from J, the junction kept 2 bases outside the gene matches. Germline assignment: CDR1 MDHEN and CDR2 SYDVKM. The CDR3 is made up of 15 amino acids. This CDR3 is CASRGQGAANYGYTF. CDR3 sequence (DNA): TGTGCCAGCAGGGGACAGGGGGCAGCTAACTATGGCTACACCTTC.

The gene calls are TRBV4-3 and TRBJ2-3; 8 bases map to TRBD1. CDR3 length equals 21 residues. V lost 0 bases and J lost 0; bases outside the gene matches: 17. From germline, CDR1 is LGHNA and CDR2 YSLEER. CDR3 amino acids: CASSQDSGWSAGGGSTDTQYF. The CDR3 DNA reads as TGCGCCAGCAGCCAAGATAGTGGTTGGTCGGCAGGGGGCGGGAGCACAGATACGCAGTATTTT.

This chain joins TRBV6-5 and TRBJ2-1; D is ambiguous. V lost 6 bases to trimming and J lost 2 bases, with 5 bases between them. This CDR3 has 12 residues. Germline V gene data show CDR1 as MNHEY and CDR2 as SVGAGI. The chain's CDR3 is CASRAAYNEQFF. CDR3 sequence (DNA): TGTGCCAGCAGGGCAGCCTACAATGAGCAGTTCTTC.

The chain combines TRBV5-1 with TRBJ2-1, with 10 bases that match TRBD2. Trimming at V came to 4 bases and at J to 4 bases, leaving 5 bases not matched to a gene. Germline V lookup: CDR1 SGHRS, CDR2 YFSETQ. This CDR3 region has 15 residues. The CDR3 nucleotides are TGCGCCAGCAGCAATAGCGGGGGGAATTACAATGAGCAGTTCTTC. Its protein is CASSNSGGNYNEQFF. Combining the CDR3 with reference TRBV5-1 and TRBJ2-1 gives the whole variable domain KAGVTQTPRYLIKTRGQQVTLSCSPISGHRSVSWYQQTPGQGLQFLFEYFSETQRNKGNFPGRFSGRQFSNSRSEMNVSTLELGDSALYLCASSNSGGNYNEQFFGPGTRLTVL.

The V gene is TRBV14, the J gene TRBJ1-3; D is possibly TRBD1 (5 bases). Between the trimmed V and J ends, which lost 0 bases and 2 bases, there was a span of 11 bases. Per the germline V gene, CDR1 is SGHDN and CDR2 is FVKESK. The CDR3 covers 16 residues. The CDR3 spells CASSQDGSTAGNTIYF. The CDR3 DNA follows: TGTGCCAGCAGCCAAGATGGTTCGACAGCTGGAAACACCATATATTTT.

The rearrangement uses TRBV6-5 and TRBJ1-1; D unresolved. Germline lookup yields CDR1 MNHEY and CDR2 SVGAGI. There are 14 residues in the CDR3. V lost 0 bases and J lost 0, with 5 bases in between. CDR3 nucleotides: TGTGCCAGCAGTTACTCCAGAGTGAACACTGAAGCTTTCTTT. It yields the protein CASSYSRVNTEAFF.

The chain is built from TRBV29-1 and TRBJ2-7; the match to TRBD2 covers 7 bases. This CDR3 spans 12 amino acids. CDR1 and CDR2 from the germline V gene are SQVTM and ANQGSEA. The CDR3 sequence: CSAETGGYEQYF. CDR3 bases: TGCAGTGCTGAAACGGGGGGTTACGAGCAGTACTTC.

This chain links TRBV30 with TRBJ1-5, with unresolved D. Deletions cut 1 base from V and 2 bases from J, with 9 bases between. Per the germline V gene, CDR1 is GTSNPN and CDR2 is SVGIG (reference sequence). The CDR3 has 14 amino acids. CDR3 in DNA: TGTGCCTGGAGTGGCGGGGTTCGCAATCAGCCCCAGCATTTT. Its translation is CAWSGGVRNQPQHF.

The chain's CDR3 is CASSQGDGANVLTF. DNA of the CDR3: TGCGCCAGCAGCCAAGGGGACGGGGCCAACGTCCTGACTTTC. This chain uses TRBV4-3 with TRBJ2-6, with D tentatively TRBD1 or TRBD2 (5 bases each). V dropped 1 base and J dropped 4 bases, with 5 bases sitting between them. Germline V gives CDR1 LGHNA, CDR2 YSLEER. CDR3 length equals 14 residues.

This clone was seen only once. J is TRBJ1-1 and V is TRBV10-1; TRBD1 aligns across 9 bases. The CDR3 runs to 15 residues. V lost 4 bases, J lost 3 bases, and 6 bases stayed unmatched. Germline CDR1 reads WNHNN; CDR2 reads SYGVQD (reference sequence). The CDR3 region is CASSGGQGSDTEAFF. The CDR3 nucleotides read TGCGCCAGCAGTGGCGGACAGGGGTCGGACACTGAAGCTTTCTTT.

This clone was found a few times. Within the sample, other DNA sequences also encode this same CDR3. The rearrangement joins TRBV18 to TRBJ1-1, with D possibly being TRBD1 (5 bases). Trimming removed 5 bases from V and 6 bases from J, with 10 bases in between. Germline-derived CDR1 and CDR2 are KGHSH and LQKENI. The CDR3 runs 12 residues. The CDR3 coding sequence is TGTGCCAGCTCATTAGGGGCTCCTGAAGCTTTCTTT. Translating gives CASSLGAPEAFF.

The chain is built from TRBV29-1 and TRBJ1-1; the match to TRBD1 covers 7 bases. The J segment lost 4 bases and the V segment lost 7 bases, leaving 9 bases of the junction unmatched. The CDR3 contains 13 residues. The germline gives CDR1 SQVTM, CDR2 ANQGSEA. The chain's CDR3 is CSGGQVGGTEAFF. The DNA of the CDR3 is TGCAGCGGTGGACAGGTCGGAGGCACTGAAGCTTTCTTT.

The gene calls are TRBV29-1 and TRBJ2-7, with TRBD2 as a possible D gene (5 bases). Germline V gene data show CDR1 as SQVTM and CDR2 as ANQGSEA. Trimming removed 2 bases from V and 3 bases from J, with 5 bases in between. This CDR3 has 11 residues. The CDR3 DNA follows: TGCAGCGTTGAAAGCGGCTACGAGCAGTACTTC. Protein sequence: CSVESGYEQYF.